Following are 18 T cell receptor beta chains from one sample sequenced in a study of blood T cell repertoires in COVID-19. Clones were sequenced by immunoSEQ multiplex PCR, and TCRdb holds only the in-frame ones, with some missing. The profile shows around 130,000 clones, roughly 84% of them singletons. The sample taken for sequencing was peripheral blood. The receptors shown here come from a man aged 55 to 70 with acute or convalescent COVID-19.

The chain is built from TRBV7-3 and TRBJ2-1; 7 nucleotides align to TRBD2. The germline gives CDR1 SGHTA, CDR2 FQGTGA. The CDR3 is made up of 16 amino acids. Germline trimming cut 5 bases from V and 4 bases from J; bases unmatched to any gene: 11. CDR3 residues: CASSRFTSGDYNEQFF. The DNA for the CDR3 is TGTGCCAGCAGCCGCTTCACCAGCGGGGATTACAATGAGCAGTTCTTC.

This clone was detected only a few times. The chain uses TRBV30 and TRBJ1-1; a possible D gene is TRBD1 (5 bases). V lost 5 bases, J lost 0 bases, and 19 bases lay in between. The CDR3 contains 16 residues. Germline V gives CDR1 GTSNPN, CDR2 SVGIG (reference sequence). The CDR3 loop is CAWDPTVPGVNTEAFF. CDR3 nucleotide sequence: TGTGCCTGGGACCCTACGGTACCGGGGGTGAACACTGAAGCTTTCTTT.

J is TRBJ2-3 and V is TRBV15; D not resolved. Per the germline V gene, CDR1 is LNHNV and CDR2 is YYDKDF (reference sequence). The V and J ends lost 3 bases and 0 bases respectively, with 13 bases between them. The CDR3 runs to 16 residues. The CDR3 DNA reads as TGTGCCACCAGCAGGATCACACAATCTAGCACAGATACGCAGTATTTT. Its translation is CATSRITQSSTDTQYF.

This rearrangement joins TRBV19 to TRBJ1-1; D ambiguous. The CDR3 extends over 14 amino acids. The germline CDR1 and CDR2 sequences are LNHDA and SQIVND (reference sequence). Trimming took off 4 bases at V and 2 bases at J, with 11 bases between the two ends. The CDR3 region is CASSTEQINTEAFF. The CDR3 coding sequence is TGTGCCAGTAGTACGGAACAGATTAACACTGAAGCTTTCTTT.

The chain couples TRBV27 to TRBJ2-2; D call uncertain. This CDR3 has 14 amino acids. V lost 3 bases and J lost 4, with 9 bases in between. Germline V CDR1 and CDR2: MNHEY, SMNVEV (reference sequence). The CDR3 here is CASSFSVITGELFF. The CDR3 DNA reads TGTGCCAGCAGTTTCTCAGTAATCACCGGGGAGCTGTTTTTT.

There are a few counts of this clone. V usage is TRBV29-1 and J usage is TRBJ1-5; tentative D call: TRBD1 (5 bases). Looked up from germline, CDR1 is SQVTM and CDR2 is ANQGSEA. V gave up 2 bases and J gave up 10 bases, with 15 bases separating them. The CDR3 contains 13 residues. The CDR3 reads CSVETSTGSPQHF. For the CDR3, the DNA is TGCAGCGTTGAAACATCTACAGGTTCACCCCAGCATTTT.

V usage is TRBV11-2 and J usage is TRBJ2-3; TRBD2 matches at 13 bases. The V segment lost 5 bases and the J segment 4 bases; nucleotides outside the gene matches: 6. The CDR3 contains 16 residues. Germline CDR1 reads SGHAT; CDR2 reads FQNNGV. The CDR3 bases are TGTGCCAGCAGCCTACTAGCGGGAGGGCCCTCAGATACGCAGTATTTT. Amino acid sequence: CASSLLAGGPSDTQYF.

V and J are TRBV2 and TRBJ2-1; TRBD2 matches 12 bases. After removal of 6 bases from V and 9 bases from J, the junction contained 9 bases not matched to a gene. CDR3 length equals 15 residues. Germline V gene lookup returns CDR1 SNHLY and CDR2 FYNNEI. Written as DNA, the CDR3 is TGTGCCAGCAGGCGGCTAGCGGGAGGGCCCAGTGAGCAGTTCTTC. Translating it yields CASRRLAGGPSEQFF.

The chain combines TRBV11-3 with TRBJ2-1; the D gene is possibly TRBD2 (6 bases). This CDR3 spans 14 amino acids. Germline V lookup: CDR1 SGHNT, CDR2 YENEEA. The V end lost 3 bases, the J end lost 6 bases, and 12 bases lay between the germline ends. CDR3 loop: CASSFSWEVNEQFF. In DNA, the CDR3 is TGTGCCAGCAGCTTTTCCTGGGAGGTCAATGAGCAGTTCTTC.

The chain uses TRBV4-2 and TRBJ2-4; 8 bases agree with TRBD1. Germline V gene lookup returns CDR1 LGHNA and CDR2 YNFKEQ. Trimming removed 2 bases from V and 0 bases from J; junction bases left unmatched: 3. The CDR3 length is 16 residues. CDR3 loop: CASSQPDREAKNIQYF. CDR3 DNA sequence: TGTGCCAGCAGCCAACCGGACAGGGAAGCCAAAAACATTCAGTACTTC.

CDR3 nucleotides: TGTGCCAGCAGTCCGAGGAATTCGGGGGCCAACGTCCTGACTTTC. Amino acids: CASSPRNSGANVLTF. The rearrangement joins TRBV28 to TRBJ2-6; no reliable D call. This CDR3 is 15 amino acids long. From germline, CDR1 is MDHEN and CDR2 SYDVKM. The V end lost 5 bases, the J end lost 4 bases, and 12 bases lay between the germline ends. The complete variable domain, with remaining parts taken from reference TRBV28 and TRBJ2-6, reads DVKVTQSSRYLVKRTGEKVFLECVQDMDHENMFWYRQDPGLGLRLIYFSYDVKMKEKGDIPEGYSVSREKKERFSLILESASTNQTSMYLCASSPRNSGANVLTFGAGSRLTVL.

V and J are TRBV19 and TRBJ2-3, with D tentatively TRBD2 (5 bases). The V gene's germline CDR1 is LNHDA and CDR2 SQIVND (reference sequence). The CDR3 has 15 residues. V was trimmed by 3 bases and J by 3 bases, leaving 13 bases between them. This CDR3 is CASSISVYATDTQYF. The CDR3 bases are TGTGCCAGTAGTATTAGCGTCTACGCGACAGATACGCAGTATTTT.

The V gene is TRBV2, the J gene TRBJ1-2, with TRBD1 matching 10 bases. This CDR3 region has 13 residues. The V gene's germline CDR1 is SNHLY and CDR2 FYNNEI. After removal of 6 bases from V and 8 bases from J, the junction contained 6 bases not matched to a gene. CDR3 DNA: TGTGCCAGCAGCCTGACAGGGGGCGACGGCTACACCTTC. Its translation: CASSLTGGDGYTF.

This sequence joins TRBV27 and TRBJ2-1; TRBD1 matches 9 bases. The V gene end was trimmed by 5 bases and the J gene end by 4 bases; junction bases not matched to a gene: 6. Per germline, CDR1 MNHEY and CDR2 SMNVEV (reference sequence). The CDR3 extends over 15 amino acids. The CDR3 protein is CASSPRDRVYNEQFF. The CDR3, as DNA: TGTGCCAGCAGTCCCCGGGACAGGGTATACAATGAGCAGTTCTTC.

V is TRBV30 and J is TRBJ2-7; 9 positions agree with TRBD1. With V trimmed by 4 bases and J by 2 bases, 6 bases remained unmatched. Germline V CDR1 and CDR2: GTSNPN, SVGIG (reference sequence). The CDR3 length is 14 residues. CDR3 sequence: CAWNRQGETYEQYF. The CDR3 DNA sequence: TGTGCCTGGAATAGACAGGGGGAGACCTACGAGCAGTACTTC.

The chain is built from TRBV7-8 and TRBJ2-2, with 10 positions matching TRBD2. Trimming at V came to 0 bases and at J to 1 base, leaving 8 bases not matched to a gene. The CDR3 spans 19 residues. CDR1 is SGHVS and CDR2 is FQNEAQ in the germline V gene. The CDR3 nucleotides are TGTGCCAGCAGCTTAGCGGGGGATCTAGCGGGAGAGAACACCGGGGAGCTGTTTTTT. This gives the protein CASSLAGDLAGENTGELFF.

V and J are TRBV11-1 and TRBJ2-7; 8 bases align to TRBD1. The J segment lost 5 bases and the V segment lost 6 bases, leaving 9 bases of the junction unmatched. Looked up from germline, CDR1 is SGHAT and CDR2 is FQDESV (reference sequence). This CDR3 region has 14 residues. CDR3 sequence reads: CASSPGTGLDEQYF. CDR3 bases: TGTGCCAGCAGTCCAGGGACAGGTTTGGACGAGCAGTACTTC.

This clone was found a few times. The V call is TRBV7-9, the J call TRBJ1-2; 10 nucleotides match TRBD1. In germline, CDR1 is SEHNR, CDR2 FQNEAQ (reference sequence). With 6 bases clipped from V and 5 bases from J, the junction kept 9 bases outside the gene matches. The CDR3 has 15 residues. The CDR3 loop is CASRPGQGEVYGYTF. In nucleotides, the CDR3 is TGTGCCAGCAGACCAGGACAGGGGGAGGTTTATGGCTACACCTTC.